This T cell receptor beta chain was documented in a study of shared clonotypes between healthy human individuals. Study-wide findings and caveats: The generation probabilities recorded for non-shared clonotypes fell below those of clonotypes shared by all four donors.

Method: immunoSEQ multiplex PCR; TCRdb's copy keeps in-frame clones and lacks some. The table shows about 1.4 million clones, with roughly 96% occurring only once. Points on this clone: Its target is not known.

Adults of Caucasian background living in Nashville, Tennessee made up all donors. The CDR3 covers 15 residues. Germline V CDR1 and CDR2: MNHNY, SVGAGI (reference sequence). The V and J ends lost 0 bases and 3 bases respectively, with 11 bases between them. This TCR was recovered from a man aged 25-40 years in good health. The V call is TRBV6-6, the J call TRBJ1-2, with unresolved D. Material: naive CD4+ T cells sorted from blood. Noted subset: CD45RA+ positively selected. The CDR3 nucleotides read TGTGCCAGCAGTTACTCAATCGGGCCAGACTATGGCTACACCTTC. This translates into CASSYSIGPDYGYTF.